Only a few counts were recorded for the clone carrying this T cell receptor (beta chain). The CDR3 sequence is 15 residues long. Germline loops: CDR1 SGHVS, CDR2 FQNEAQ. J gave up 3 bases and V 2 bases, and 6 bases lay outside the gene matches. The sample is drawn from a study of radiotherapy plus CTLA-4 blockade in lung cancer. TCRdb's table, derived via immunoSEQ multiplex PCR, lists solely in-frame clones and lacks some. The sample has about 73,000 clones; over 75% are singletons. The TCR originated in a human donor with non-small cell lung cancer that progressed on radiotherapy plus ipilimumab. The rearrangement links TRBV7-8 to TRBJ2-7; 8 positions agree with TRBD2. The source material was peripheral blood, sampled from a patient treated with radiotherapy plus ipilimumab. CDR3 nucleotide sequence: TGTGCCAGCAGCTTACTGGCGGGAGGTCACTACGAGCAGTACTTC. Translating it yields CASSLLAGGHYEQYF.